The next 28 T cell receptor beta chains were all read from a single sample in a study of blood T cell repertoires in COVID-19. Here immunoSEQ multiplex PCR was the method, and the copy in TCRdb shows in-frame clones only, minus some. This sample has about 37,000 clones, with approximately 91% found just once. Specimen: peripheral blood. These receptors were collected from a man aged 55-75 years with active COVID-19.

The rearrangement joins TRBV18 to TRBJ1-4; no reliable D call. Looked up from germline, CDR1 is KGHSH and CDR2 is LQKENI. This CDR3 region has 15 residues. V lost 1 base to trimming and J lost 6 bases, with 12 bases between them. The CDR3 loop is CASSPRASWDEKLFF. The DNA of the CDR3 is TGTGCCAGCTCACCACGGGCGAGTTGGGATGAAAAACTGTTTTTT. The full variable domain, rest sourced from reference TRBV18 and TRBJ1-4, is NAGVMQNPRHLVRRRGQEARLRCSPMKGHSHVYWYRQLPEEGLKFMVYLQKENIIDESGMPKERFSAEFPKEGPSILRIQQVVRGDSAAYFCASSPRASWDEKLFFGSGTQLSVL.

The genes are TRBV28 and TRBJ1-1; 8 bases are a match to TRBD1. V trimming: 9 bases; J trimming: 4 bases; junction bases outside the gene matches: 16. CDR1 and CDR2 from the germline V gene are MDHEN and SYDVKM. CDR3 length: 16 residues. The CDR3 here is CARFWDENRGCTEAFF. CDR3 sequence (DNA): TGTGCCAGGTTTTGGGACGAAAACAGGGGGTGCACTGAAGCTTTCTTT.

The chain couples TRBV3-1 (or the pseudogene TRBV3-2) to TRBJ2-1, with no clear D. Trimming took off 1 base at V and 10 bases at J, with 8 bases between the two ends. The germline CDR1 and CDR2 sequences are LGHDT and YNNKEL (reference sequence). The CDR3 covers 12 residues. The CDR3 DNA is TGTGCCAGCAGCCAAGCACTGTCAGAGCAGTTCTTC. This translates into CASSQALSEQFF.

The V call is TRBV11-1, the J call TRBJ2-7, with D hard to call. This CDR3 has 14 amino acids. Between the trimmed V and J ends, which lost 0 bases and 0 bases, there was a span of 6 bases. Germline-derived CDR1 and CDR2 are SGHAT and FQDESV (reference sequence). This CDR3 reads CASSLAQFSYEQYF. The CDR3 DNA is TGTGCCAGCAGCTTAGCTCAGTTCTCCTACGAGCAGTACTTC.

The J gene is TRBJ2-5, the V gene TRBV7-7, with a possible D match to TRBD2 (5 bases). The CDR3 has 15 residues. Germline CDR1 is SSHAT and CDR2 is FNYEAQ (reference sequence). The V gene lost 0 bases and the J gene lost 1 base, with 9 bases spanning the gap. The CDR3 DNA reads as TGTGCCAGCAGCTTAGCTGCAGCGGTCCAAGAGACCCAGTACTTC. It yields the protein CASSLAAAVQETQYF.

This chain links TRBV9 with TRBJ1-2, with D unclear. Germline values: CDR1 SGDLS, CDR2 YYNGEE. CDR3 length: 11 amino acids. V was clipped by 9 bases and J by 0 bases, with 6 bases between them. CDR3 sequence (DNA): TGTGCCAACGGGTCTAACTATGGCTACACCTTC. Residues: CANGSNYGYTF.

This clone occurred a few times. This chain links TRBV6-2 or TRBV6-3 with TRBJ2-7; no reliable D call. This CDR3 contains 15 residues. V was cut by 5 bases and J by 5 bases, with 19 bases left in between. Looked up from germline, CDR1 is MNHEY and CDR2 is SVGEGT. In DNA form, the CDR3 reads TGTGCCAGCAGTCCCGGTGTAGCCGACTTGGACGAGCAGTACTTC. It specifies CASSPGVADLDEQYF.

V is TRBV18 and J is TRBJ1-2, with 7 bases matching TRBD1. The CDR3 covers 13 residues. The V segment lost 3 bases and the J segment 8 bases; nucleotides outside the gene matches: 6. The germline gives CDR1 KGHSH, CDR2 LQKENI. In DNA, the CDR3 is TGTGCCAGCTCACCCGACAGGGCGGGCGGCTACACCTTC. This translates into CASSPDRAGGYTF. The full variable domain, rest sourced from reference TRBV18 and TRBJ1-2, is NAGVMQNPRHLVRRRGQEARLRCSPMKGHSHVYWYRQLPEEGLKFMVYLQKENIIDESGMPKERFSAEFPKEGPSILRIQQVVRGDSAAYFCASSPDRAGGYTFGSGTRLTVV.

The CDR3 DNA is TGTGCCAGCAGCTTAGGCCAGCGGGATACGCAGTATTTT. It codes for CASSLGQRDTQYF. The J gene is TRBJ2-3, the V gene TRBV7-2; TRBD2 is a possible D gene (5 bases). Germline-derived CDR1 and CDR2 are SGHTA and FQGNSA. The CDR3 extends over 13 amino acids. The ends were cut back, 1 base at V and 6 bases at J, with 8 bases in the middle. The entire variable domain, with the rest obtained from reference TRBV7-2 and TRBJ2-3, is as follows: GAGVSQSPSNKVTEKGKDVELRCDPISGHTALYWYRQSLGQGLEFLIYFQGNSAPDKSGLPSDRFSAERTGGSVSTLTIQRTQQEDSAVYLCASSLGQRDTQYFGPGTRLTVL.

This clone was seen just once. The V call is TRBV9, the J call TRBJ2-1; weak D call: TRBD1 (5 bases). The CDR3 length is 16 residues. Germline CDR1 reads SGDLS; CDR2 reads YYNGEE. V lost 6 bases, J lost 1 base, and 17 bases lay in between. The CDR3 DNA sequence: TGTGCCAGCACCCCTCGTGGGGCCTTTTCCTACAATGAGCAGTTCTTC. This gives the protein CASTPRGAFSYNEQFF.

The chain is built from TRBV10-3 and TRBJ2-3; a weak D match, TRBD1 (5 bases). CDR1 and CDR2 from the germline V gene are ENHRY and SYGVKD. Deletions cut 4 bases from V and 1 base from J, with 24 bases between. The CDR3 covers 19 residues. CDR3 DNA: TGTGCCATCAGTGCAAGGGTTCTCTTTCAGGGAAACGGCACAGATACGCAGTATTTT. As protein: CAISARVLFQGNGTDTQYF.

V usage is TRBV19 and J usage is TRBJ1-2, with a possible D match to TRBD1 (6 bases). The germline gives CDR1 LNHDA, CDR2 SQIVND (reference sequence). The CDR3 contains 13 residues. Trimming shortened V by 5 bases and J by 7 bases, and 14 bases separated the two germline ends. DNA of the CDR3: TGTGCCAGTAGTGCAACAGGGTTGTCTGGCTACACCTTC. Its translation: CASSATGLSGYTF.

The chain links TRBV6-5 to TRBJ2-7; 12 bases match TRBD2. Trimming at V came to 2 bases and at J to 2 bases, leaving 4 bases not matched to a gene. The CDR3 is 16 residues long. Germline V gene sequence: CDR1 MNHEY, CDR2 SVGAGI. The CDR3 sequence is CASSYRGLAGTYEQYF. Here the CDR3 DNA reads TGTGCCAGCAGTTACCGTGGACTAGCGGGGACCTACGAGCAGTACTTC.

This clone turned up a few times. The chain employs TRBV2 and TRBJ1-2, with D hard to call. There are 14 residues in the CDR3. In germline, CDR1 is SNHLY, CDR2 FYNNEI. The germline V and J ends were trimmed by 5 bases and 4 bases, with 14 bases remaining between them. The CDR3 DNA is TGTGCCAGCAGTTCCTCGTACGGGAGCTATGGCTACACCTTC. Its protein is CASSSSYGSYGYTF. Supplemented by reference TRBV2 and TRBJ1-2, the full variable domain reads EPEVTQTPSHQVTQMGQEVILRCVPISNHLYFYWYRQILGQKVEFLVSFYNNEISEKSEIFDDQFSVERPDGSNFTLKIRSTKLEDSAMYFCASSSSYGSYGYTFGSGTRLTVV.

This sequence joins TRBV21-1 and TRBJ2-3; TRBD2, the table's D call, lacks a check against the DNA. TRBV21-1 constitutes a pseudogene. The CDR3 totals 15 residues. The CDR3 is CASSKGSGSTDTQYF. The CDR3 nucleotides are TGTGCCAGCAGCAAAGGGAGCGGTAGCACAGATACGCAGTATTTT.

This clone has only a few counts. The chain combines TRBV4-3 with TRBJ1-5; a weak D match, TRBD1 (5 bases). Between the trimmed V and J ends, which lost 0 bases and 9 bases, there was a span of 15 bases. Germline CDR1 LGHNA, CDR2 YSLEER. The CDR3 is 15 amino acids. The CDR3 sequence is CASSQEASGIGPQHF. In DNA form, the CDR3 reads TGCGCCAGCAGCCAAGAGGCGTCAGGGATTGGGCCCCAGCATTTT.

This chain links TRBV5-4 with TRBJ2-2, with 10 positions matching TRBD2. Per germline, CDR1 SGHNT and CDR2 YYREEE (reference sequence). The trim removed 4 bases at V and 4 bases at J, leaving 13 bases unmatched. The CDR3 runs to 18 residues. The CDR3 coding sequence is TGTGCCAGCAGCCGAGGGACTAGCGCCCTAACCCCCACCGGGGAGCTGTTTTTT. It encodes CASSRGTSALTPTGELFF.

The rearrangement joins TRBV6-5 to TRBJ2-7, with 11 bases lining up with TRBD1. Trimming cost V 7 bases and J 7 bases; bases outside gene matches: 9. Per the germline V gene, CDR1 is MNHEY and CDR2 is SVGAGI. The CDR3 consists of 14 residues. In DNA form, the CDR3 reads TGTGCCAGCACCCTGGACAGGGGGCTAGGGGAGCAGTACTTC. As protein: CASTLDRGLGEQYF.

The chain carries TRBV2 and TRBJ2-2, with 10 bases matching TRBD2. This CDR3 is 15 amino acids long. Trimming cost V 11 bases and J 4 bases; bases outside gene matches: 10. The germline gives CDR1 SNHLY, CDR2 FYNNEI. The CDR3 sequence is CASTLAGAGTGELFF. The CDR3 DNA sequence: TGTGCCTCCACGCTAGCGGGGGCGGGCACCGGGGAGCTGTTTTTT.

This rearrangement joins TRBV7-2 to TRBJ2-3; TRBD2 matches 11 bases. Germline V gene data show CDR1 as SGHTA and CDR2 as FQGNSA. The CDR3 loop spans 18 amino acids. V was pared by 5 bases and J by 0 bases, with 10 bases of the junction left unmatched. The CDR3 sequence: CASSPEWGLAASTDTQYF. In DNA form, the CDR3 reads TGTGCCAGCAGCCCTGAGTGGGGACTAGCGGCTAGCACAGATACGCAGTATTTT.

The count of this clone is one. The V and J genes are TRBV5-1 and TRBJ2-7, with 8 nucleotides matching TRBD2. Unmatched junction bases numbered 7, after V lost 2 bases and J lost 6 bases. Germline CDR1 reads SGHRS; CDR2 reads YFSETQ. CDR3 length: 14 residues. The CDR3 reads CASSFGDSGIEQYF. CDR3 DNA: TGCGCCAGCAGCTTTGGGGATAGCGGGATCGAGCAGTACTTC.

The CDR3 nucleotides read TGTGCCAGCAGCGTACAGGGGGGCAGTTCCTACGAGCAGTACTTC. Amino acid sequence: CASSVQGGSSYEQYF. V and J are TRBV9 and TRBJ2-7; perhaps TRBD1 as D (7 bases). There are 15 residues in the CDR3. Germline values: CDR1 SGDLS, CDR2 YYNGEE. Trimming removed 1 base at V and 1 base at J, with 12 bases between.

This chain connects TRBV7-8 to TRBJ2-4; tentative D call: TRBD1 (6 bases). The CDR3 is 19 amino acids. V gave up 5 bases and J gave up 0 bases, with 23 bases separating them. In germline, CDR1 is SGHVS, CDR2 FQNEAQ. CDR3 nucleotides: TGTGCCAGCAGCCCAACAATTTTGGGGGCGTTGGGAGCCAAAAACATTCAGTACTTC. This translates into CASSPTILGALGAKNIQYF. Based on the CDR3 plus reference TRBV7-8 and TRBJ2-4, the full variable domain is GAGVSQSPRYKVAKRGQDVALRCDPISGHVSLFWYQQALGQGPEFLTYFQNEAQLDKSGLPSDRFFAERPEGSVSTLKIQRTQQEDSAVYLCASSPTILGALGAKNIQYFGAGTRLSVL.

The chain employs TRBV7-2 and TRBJ2-3; D uncertain. CDR3 length equals 14 residues. The V gene's germline CDR1 is SGHTA and CDR2 FQGNSA. V was trimmed by 2 bases and J by 2 bases, leaving 8 bases between them. CDR3 amino acids: CASSLNGYTDTQYF. CDR3 DNA sequence: TGTGCCAGCAGCTTAAACGGGTACACAGATACGCAGTATTTT.

The chain has TRBV5-1 and TRBJ1-5; D possibly corresponds to TRBD1 (6 bases). Germline CDR1 SGHRS, CDR2 YFSETQ. The V end lost 1 base, the J end lost 3 bases, and 11 bases lay between the germline ends. CDR3 length: 15 amino acids. The DNA for the CDR3 is TGCGCCAGCAGCTTGAGGGGGTCCCCCAATCAGCCCCAGCATTTT. Its translation: CASSLRGSPNQPQHF.

The chain couples TRBV5-6 to TRBJ2-1; 12 nucleotides agree with TRBD1. J was trimmed by 9 bases and V by 7 bases; bases with no gene match: 14. The germline V gene encodes CDR1 SGHDT and CDR2 YYEEEE. The CDR3 is 16 residues long. The CDR3 sequence: CASGSLGDRGRGEQFF. The CDR3 bases are TGTGCCAGCGGAAGTTTAGGGGACAGGGGGCGAGGTGAGCAGTTCTTC.

The gene calls are TRBV9 and TRBJ2-3; D is unresolved. The V and J ends lost 3 bases and 7 bases respectively, with 12 bases between them. Germline V gene sequence: CDR1 SGDLS, CDR2 YYNGEE. The CDR3 extends over 13 amino acids. CDR3 DNA: TGTGCCAGCAGCGAGCATCAGGAAAATACGCAGTATTTT. Translation: CASSEHQENTQYF.

The chain couples TRBV30 to TRBJ1-5; the D is unclear. Germline CDR1 reads GTSNPN; CDR2 reads SVGIG (reference sequence). V lost 0 bases, J lost 9 bases, and 9 bases lay in between. This CDR3 is built from 12 residues. The CDR3 loop is CAWSVGRTPQHF. CDR3 coding DNA: TGTGCCTGGAGTGTGGGGAGGACGCCCCAGCATTTT.